A single sample is the source of the 9 T cell receptor beta chains below, sequenced in a study of cytomegalovirus exposure and HLA in healthy donors. With 60 Vbeta and 13 Jbeta primers, the PCR was carried out. Assay used: immunoSEQ multiplex PCR; TCRdb lists only in-frame clones, some missing. The sample comprises 270,000 or so clones, roughly 88% of which are singletons, and around 4% rests with the top ten. The sequenced material came from PBMCs. All receptors come from a man aged 35 to 55 in good health and CMV-seropositive.

This chain uses TRBV6-1 with TRBJ2-7; the match to TRBD1 covers 9 bases. The J segment lost 3 bases and the V segment lost 6 bases, leaving 3 bases of the junction unmatched. Per the germline V gene, CDR1 is MNHNS and CDR2 is SASEGT. The CDR3 sequence is 13 residues long. The CDR3 region has the DNA TGTGCCAGCAGCCGGACAGGGGTCTACGAGCAGTACTTC. Translation gives CASSRTGVYEQYF.

The chain has TRBV6-5 and TRBJ2-3; D perhaps matches TRBD2 (5 bases). Germline V gene lookup returns CDR1 MNHEY and CDR2 SVGAGI. This CDR3 has 16 residues. The V end was cut by 0 bases, the J end by 2 bases, with 12 bases between. CDR3 nucleotide sequence: TGTGCCAGCAGTTACTCGGGGAGCACACACACAGATACGCAGTATTTT. This encodes CASSYSGSTHTDTQYF.

The rearrangement joins TRBV7-9 to TRBJ1-1, with D maybe TRBD1 (5 bases). The V end was cut by 6 bases, the J end by 1 base, with 18 bases between. This CDR3 is 16 amino acids long. CDR1 is SEHNR and CDR2 is FQNEAQ in the germline V gene (reference sequence). This CDR3 is CASRERGGTANTEAFF. The CDR3 nucleotides are TGTGCCAGCAGGGAGCGGGGGGGTACTGCGAACACTGAAGCTTTCTTT. Full variable domain (remainder filled in from reference TRBV7-9 and TRBJ1-1): DTGVSQNPRHKITKRGQNVTFRCDPISEHNRLYWYRQTLGQGPEFLTYFQNEAQLEKSRLLSDRFSAERPKGSFSTLEIQRTEQGDSAMYLCASRERGGTANTEAFFGQGTRLTVV.

The genes are TRBV9 and TRBJ2-5, with a possible D match to TRBD1 (6 bases). This CDR3 comprises 14 residues. V was trimmed by 3 bases and J by 5 bases, leaving 14 bases between them. Looked up from germline, CDR1 is SGDLS and CDR2 is YYNGEE. The CDR3 DNA follows: TGTGCCAGCAGCGAGGGGGTTTCGAGGGAGACCCAGTACTTC. It is translated as CASSEGVSRETQYF.

This chain connects TRBV28 to TRBJ1-5; no reliable D call. V was pared by 3 bases and J by 5 bases, with 5 bases between. The CDR3 spans 12 residues. CDR1 is MDHEN, CDR2 SYDVKM, per germline. The CDR3 spells CASSLSYQPQHF. In DNA form, the CDR3 reads TGTGCCAGCAGTTTGTCCTATCAGCCCCAGCATTTT.

The CDR3 reads CASSLGGQGTYEQYF. In nucleotides, the CDR3 is TGCGCCAGCAGCTTGGGGGGACAGGGGACCTACGAGCAGTACTTC. The rearrangement joins TRBV5-1 to TRBJ2-7; the match to TRBD1 covers 10 bases. V lost 0 bases, J lost 2 bases, and 2 bases stayed unmatched. The CDR3 is made up of 15 amino acids. Germline V gene lookup returns CDR1 SGHRS and CDR2 YFSETQ.

Concerning this clone itself: Relative to the germline gene, one junction end is altered; a read error may explain this. CDR3 DNA: TGTTCCAGCAGCTTATACCTAGCGGCCGGGCACACCGGGGAGCTGTTTTTT. Protein: CSSSLYLAAGHTGELFF. The J gene is TRBJ2-2, the V gene TRBV7-9, with 7 bases lining up with TRBD2. Germline CDR1 reads SEHNR; CDR2 reads FQNEAQ (reference sequence). The CDR3 is 17 residues long.

The chain joins TRBV19 to TRBJ2-7; 8 positions match TRBD1. The CDR3 length is 13 residues. Per the germline V gene, CDR1 is LNHDA and CDR2 is SQIVND (reference sequence). J gave up 2 bases and V 5 bases, and 2 bases lay outside the gene matches. CDR3 bases: TGTGCCAGTAGTCACAGGGGGGCCTACGAGCAGTACTTC. Its protein is CASSHRGAYEQYF.

The V gene is TRBV7-9, the J gene TRBJ1-1; D is ambiguous. With 1 base removed from V and 1 base from J, the gap between germline ends came to 7 bases. The CDR3 is 14 amino acids. Germline lookup yields CDR1 SEHNR and CDR2 FQNEAQ (reference sequence). The CDR3 DNA follows: TGTGCCAGCAGCTTAGGTCACAGGAACACTGAAGCTTTCTTT. Its translation is CASSLGHRNTEAFF.